Listed here are 30 T cell receptor beta chains from one sample, sequenced in a study of blood T cell repertoires in COVID-19 (dated by TCRdb to between 2020 and 2021). The library came from the immunoSEQ multiplex PCR assay. Imported from immuneACCESS, the table was reduced by TCRdb to in-frame sequences with V and J called. These copies leave out some clones; in studies compared against another copy, an unresolved V gene accounts for under half, and the cause of the remainder is not known. The sample has 250,000 or so clones on record, 92% of them singletons. Clones ranked in the top ten supply over 0.8% of the sample. The specimen sequenced was peripheral blood. Receptors were obtained from a man aged 30-40 years with COVID-19, enrolled during active disease.

V usage is TRBV7-2 and J usage is TRBJ2-3; 7 bases match TRBD2. V was clipped by 5 bases and J by 2 bases; unmatched bases: 7. The germline V gene encodes CDR1 SGHTA and CDR2 FQGNSA. The CDR3 sequence is 15 residues long. The CDR3 spells CASSIIGGFTDTQYF. DNA of the CDR3: TGTGCCAGCAGCATCATCGGGGGGTTCACAGATACGCAGTATTTT.

The V call is TRBV9, the J call TRBJ1-6, with TRBD1 identical over 7 bases. V dropped 4 bases and J dropped 9; count of bases not matched to a gene: 10. The CDR3 has 15 amino acids. The germline V gene has CDR1 SGDLS and CDR2 YYNGEE. The CDR3 spells CASSPPGQRFSPLHF. In DNA form, the CDR3 reads TGTGCCAGCAGCCCACCGGGACAGCGCTTTTCACCCCTCCACTTT.

The chain uses TRBV6-5 and TRBJ1-4; D unresolved. The germline V and J ends were trimmed by 2 bases and 1 base, with 5 bases remaining between them. The germline CDR1 and CDR2 sequences are MNHEY and SVGAGI. The CDR3 has 14 amino acids. This CDR3 reads CASSYRRTNEKLFF. The CDR3 DNA reads TGTGCCAGCAGTTACCGTCGAACTAATGAAAAACTGTTTTTT.

The rearrangement uses TRBV5-6 and TRBJ1-2; D possibly corresponds to TRBD1 (5 bases). Trimming took off 1 base at V and 3 bases at J, with 16 bases between the two ends. This CDR3 region has 16 residues. Germline lookup yields CDR1 SGHDT and CDR2 YYEEEE. CDR3 bases: TGTGCCAGCAGCTTGCCTTCGGGAGGCAGGGACTATGGCTACACCTTC. This translates into CASSLPSGGRDYGYTF.

The J gene is TRBJ1-2, the V gene TRBV2, with a weak D call TRBD1 (6 bases). V was cut by 1 base and J by 1 base, with 19 bases left in between. CDR1 is SNHLY and CDR2 is FYNNEI in the germline V gene. The CDR3 consists of 18 residues. The CDR3 DNA is TGTGCCAGCAGTGAAGTTTCAGGGGTTATAAAATATAACTATGGCTACACCTTC. It is translated as CASSEVSGVIKYNYGYTF.

The V gene is TRBV5-4, the J gene TRBJ2-3, with 8 bases identical to TRBD1. Germline CDR1 SGHNT, CDR2 YYREEE (reference sequence). The CDR3 is 16 residues long. The V gene end was trimmed by 3 bases and the J gene end by 3 bases; junction bases not matched to a gene: 9. The CDR3 DNA follows: TGTGCCAGCAGCTCGTACGGACAGGGCAGGACAGATACGCAGTATTTT. This codes for CASSSYGQGRTDTQYF.

The chain joins TRBV11-1 to TRBJ1-4; D not resolved. Germline V gene lookup returns CDR1 SGHAT and CDR2 FQDESV (reference sequence). Trimming stripped 4 bases from V and 3 bases from J, with 12 bases between. The CDR3 is 15 residues long. CDR3 bases: TGTGCCAGCAGCTCCTCGGGAGGTCCTAATGAAAAACTGTTTTTT. Protein product: CASSSSGGPNEKLFF. The entire variable domain, with the rest obtained from reference TRBV11-1 and TRBJ1-4, is as follows: EAEVAQSPRYKITEKSQAVAFWCDPISGHATLYWYRQILGQGPELLVQFQDESVVDDSQLPKDRFSAERLKGVDSTLKIQPAELGDSAMYLCASSSSGGPNEKLFFGSGTQLSVL.

This sequence joins TRBV6-6 and TRBJ1-5; D might be TRBD1 (5 bases). The CDR3 sequence is 16 residues long. Trimming cost V 2 bases and J 3 bases, with 14 bases left between them. In germline, CDR1 is MNHNY, CDR2 SVGAGI (reference sequence). CDR3 amino acids: CASSYNSRGPNQPQHF. As DNA, the CDR3 is TGTGCCAGCAGTTACAACTCAAGGGGTCCCAATCAGCCCCAGCATTTT.

The gene calls are TRBV6-5 and TRBJ1-1, with a possible D match to TRBD1 (6 bases). The CDR3 has 13 residues. With 8 bases removed from V and 0 bases from J, the gap between germline ends came to 10 bases. CDR1 and CDR2 from the germline V gene are MNHEY and SVGAGI. For the CDR3, the DNA is TGTGCCAGCGGCAGGGGTATGAACACTGAAGCTTTCTTT. Translation: CASGRGMNTEAFF.

This rearrangement joins TRBV5-4 to TRBJ2-1, with 7 bases matching TRBD2. Germline values: CDR1 SGHNT, CDR2 YYREEE (reference sequence). With 3 bases clipped from V and 8 bases from J, the junction kept 14 bases outside the gene matches. CDR3 length equals 16 residues. DNA for the CDR3: TGTGCCAGCAGCTCTGCACAGCAGCGGGGTTTGCATGAGCAGTTCTTC. Encoded protein: CASSSAQQRGLHEQFF.

About this clone: The CDR3 ends on some other residue instead of the conserved phenylalanine or tryptophan, so this is likely a read error. The DNA is omitted, as the CDR3 cannot be located on it reliably, and the CDR3 follows TCRdb's listing. The chain joins TRBV5-4 to TRBJ1-6; TRBD1, the table's D call, was not compared with the DNA. CDR1 is SGHNT and CDR2 is YYREEE in the germline V gene (reference sequence). Counting both end residues, the CDR3 totals 11 amino acids. The CDR3 spells CASSQWTGPAS.

The rearrangement links TRBV6-5 to TRBJ1-5; 8 nucleotides line up with TRBD1. The junction had 9 bases not matched to a gene; V was cut back by 5 bases and J by 6 bases. CDR3 length: 15 residues. CDR1 is MNHEY, CDR2 SVGAGI, per germline. CDR3 loop: CASSPQQGVRQPQHF. The CDR3 DNA sequence: TGTGCCAGCAGTCCCCAACAGGGGGTTCGTCAGCCCCAGCATTTT.

The CDR3 loop reads CASRFSSQETQYF. Written as DNA, the CDR3 is TGTGCCAGCAGGTTCAGTTCCCAAGAGACCCAGTACTTC. The chain carries TRBV6-5 and TRBJ2-5; no firm D call. The CDR3 contains 13 residues. The ends were cut back, 6 bases at V and 1 base at J, with 9 bases in the middle. Looked up from germline, CDR1 is MNHEY and CDR2 is SVGAGI.

The rearrangement links TRBV5-1 to TRBJ2-2; maybe TRBD1 (6 bases). V was clipped by 4 bases and J by 17 bases, with 21 bases between them. Germline assignment: CDR1 SGHRS and CDR2 YFSETQ. This CDR3 comprises 13 residues. CDR3 sequence reads: CASSDTGKGQLFF. The CDR3 DNA sequence: TGCGCCAGCAGCGATACAGGGAAAGGCCAACTCTTTTTT.

The CDR3 here is CASSQGEGRTYGYTF. CDR3 coding DNA: TGTGCCAGCAGCCAAGGGGAGGGACGGACCTATGGCTACACCTTC. The chain uses TRBV4-2 and TRBJ1-2, with a possible D match to TRBD1 (5 bases). Germline lookup yields CDR1 LGHNA and CDR2 YNFKEQ. This CDR3 spans 15 amino acids. Trimming took 1 base from V and 4 from J, leaving 13 bases between them.

This clone was recorded only once. The rearrangement links TRBV30 to TRBJ2-3, with D uncertain. V was pared by 3 bases and J by 1 base, with 2 bases between. CDR1 and CDR2 (germline): GTSNPN, SVGIG (reference sequence). This CDR3 region has 11 residues. CDR3 in DNA: TGTGCCTGGAGCGGCACAGATACGCAGTATTTT. This encodes CAWSGTDTQYF. Using reference TRBV30 and TRBJ2-3 for the parts outside the CDR3, the full variable domain is SQTIHQWPATLVQPVGSPLSLECTVEGTSNPNLYWYRQAAGRGLQLLFYSVGIGQISSEVPQNLSASRPQDRQFILSSKKLLLSDSGFYLCAWSGTDTQYFGPGTRLTVL.

The rearrangement joins TRBV30 to TRBJ1-2; 12 bases map to TRBD1. This CDR3 has 19 residues. V dropped 3 bases and J dropped 1; count of bases not matched to a gene: 15. CDR1 GTSNPN and CDR2 SVGIG come from the germline V gene (reference sequence). CDR3 protein: CAWSGKRPGQGAFNYGYTF. CDR3 nucleotide sequence: TGTGCCTGGAGCGGAAAAAGACCGGGACAGGGGGCATTTAACTATGGCTACACCTTC.

This clone appeared a single time. The rearrangement joins TRBV5-6 to TRBJ1-2, with TRBD1 matching 8 bases. The CDR3 runs 12 residues. V lost 4 bases, J lost 11 bases, and 7 bases stayed unmatched. Germline V gives CDR1 SGHDT, CDR2 YYEEEE. CDR3 nucleotide sequence: TGTGCCAGCAGCCCCCGGACAGGGATGTACACCTTC. Protein: CASSPRTGMYTF.

The J gene is TRBJ2-7, the V gene TRBV2; 8 positions agree with TRBD1. The CDR3 loop spans 14 amino acids. V gave up 6 bases and J gave up 0 bases; unmatched junction bases: 4. CDR1 is SNHLY and CDR2 is FYNNEI in the germline V gene. Written as DNA, the CDR3 is TGTGCCAGCAGCGCGGACAGGGCCTCCTACGAGCAGTACTTC. Translation gives CASSADRASYEQYF.

The chain combines TRBV6-5 with TRBJ1-6; 10 bases match TRBD1. The CDR3 spans 14 residues. CDR1 and CDR2 (germline): MNHEY, SVGAGI. V was clipped by 6 bases and J by 10 bases; unmatched bases: 6. The CDR3: CASRQPGQGSPLHF. The CDR3 bases are TGTGCCAGCAGGCAACCGGGACAGGGGTCACCCCTCCACTTT.

This chain connects TRBV7-6 to TRBJ1-5, with unresolved D. The CDR3 covers 13 residues. Trimming stripped 5 bases from V and 7 bases from J, with 12 bases between. The V gene's germline CDR1 is SGHVS and CDR2 FNYEAQ. This chain's CDR3 is CASSLGDRQPQHF. Written as DNA, the CDR3 is TGTGCCAGCAGCCTGGGAGACCGGCAGCCCCAGCATTTT.

This chain joins TRBV6-2 or TRBV6-3 and TRBJ2-1; the D gene is possibly TRBD2 (5 bases). The CDR3 loop spans 16 amino acids. V was shortened by 1 base and J by 8 bases, with 18 bases between the two germline ends. Germline lookup yields CDR1 MNHEY and CDR2 SVGEGT. The CDR3 nucleotides are TGTGCCAGCAGTTACTTGCGGGTCCGGCTGAGCGATGAGCAGTTCTTC. Translation gives CASSYLRVRLSDEQFF.

The chain has TRBV6-5 and TRBJ1-1; no firm D call. The V gene's germline CDR1 is MNHEY and CDR2 SVGAGI. Deletions cut 6 bases from V and 4 bases from J, with 12 bases between. This CDR3 is 13 amino acids long. The CDR3 DNA reads as TGTGCCAGCAGGCGAGGGAGTAGCACTGAAGCTTTCTTT. Translated, it gives CASRRGSSTEAFF.

The chain recombines TRBV4-2 with TRBJ1-2; D unclear. Germline CDR1 LGHNA, CDR2 YNFKEQ. The CDR3 sequence is 11 residues long. Trimming cost V 6 bases and J 4 bases, with 6 bases left between them. For the CDR3, the DNA is TGTGCCAGCAGTACTAGCTATGGCTACACCTTC. Translated, it gives CASSTSYGYTF.

This clone was observed a single time. The chain joins TRBV5-1 to TRBJ1-2; D is possibly TRBD1 (5 bases). CDR3 length equals 17 residues. The germline V gene encodes CDR1 SGHRS and CDR2 YFSETQ. Trimming removed 1 base at V and 7 bases at J, with 23 bases between. CDR3 sequence reads: CASSLLGAPLPKSGYTF. The DNA of the CDR3 is TGCGCCAGCAGCTTGCTTGGGGCCCCTCTCCCAAAGTCTGGCTACACCTTC. The full variable domain, rest sourced from reference TRBV5-1 and TRBJ1-2, is KAGVTQTPRYLIKTRGQQVTLSCSPISGHRSVSWYQQTPGQGLQFLFEYFSETQRNKGNFPGRFSGRQFSNSRSEMNVSTLELGDSALYLCASSLLGAPLPKSGYTFGSGTRLTVV.

The CDR3: CASSQPRASGSYEQYF. Written as DNA, the CDR3 is TGTGCCAGCAGCCAACCACGGGCTAGCGGTTCCTACGAGCAGTACTTC. The chain links TRBV4-2 to TRBJ2-7; TRBD2 matches 7 bases. Trimming removed 2 bases from V and 1 base from J; junction bases left unmatched: 8. This CDR3 contains 16 residues. Germline assignment: CDR1 LGHNA and CDR2 YNFKEQ.

This chain connects TRBV10-2 to TRBJ1-2, with 7 bases identical to TRBD1. Germline assignment: CDR1 WSHSY and CDR2 SAAADI. V dropped 3 bases and J dropped 4; count of bases not matched to a gene: 11. This CDR3 spans 16 amino acids. CDR3 sequence: CASSDGPPAGGYGYTF. As DNA, the CDR3 is TGCGCCAGCAGTGACGGACCTCCGGCAGGGGGCTATGGCTACACCTTC.

This chain uses TRBV6-5 with TRBJ2-5; 9 bases agree with TRBD2. V dropped 0 bases and J dropped 0; count of bases not matched to a gene: 2. The CDR3 is 16 amino acids. Germline CDR1 is MNHEY and CDR2 is SVGAGI. The CDR3 nucleotides are TGTGCCAGCAGTTACTCTAGCGGGGGCCACCAAGAGACCCAGTACTTC. Translating gives CASSYSSGGHQETQYF.

The chain couples TRBV6-5 to TRBJ1-6; D possibly corresponds to TRBD1 (5 bases). This CDR3 is 15 amino acids long. Germline V lookup: CDR1 MNHEY, CDR2 SVGAGI. V was trimmed by 0 bases and J by 7 bases, leaving 10 bases between them. CDR3 DNA sequence: TGTGCCAGCAGTTACTCGCTGGGGCGGAATTCACCCCTCCACTTT. Encoded protein: CASSYSLGRNSPLHF.

This clone appeared once. V and J are TRBV2 and TRBJ1-1, with a weak D call TRBD1 (6 bases). The CDR3 runs to 13 residues. CDR1 is SNHLY and CDR2 is FYNNEI in the germline V gene. Deletions cut 3 bases from V and 7 bases from J, with 12 bases between. DNA of the CDR3: TGTGCCAGCAGTGATGGGACACCCAGTGAAGCTTTCTTT. Translated: CASSDGTPSEAFF.